This T cell receptor beta chain was sequenced in a study of beta chain features in type 1 diabetes. The CDR3 is 15 residues long. After removal of 5 bases from V and 5 bases from J, the junction contained 9 bases not matched to a gene. Germline CDR1 SGHTA, CDR2 FQGTGA. This clone was counted between two and nine times. The antigen remains undetermined. The study, taken as a whole, reports: When cDNA is sequenced, cells with high TCR expression could be over-represented. In every one of the four CD4+ subsets, TCRB CDR3s were moderately but significantly shorter in Type 1 diabetes patients.

Expressed TCRB transcripts were sequenced because the entire RNA isolate underwent reverse transcription. The average output of naive, central memory and regulatory T cell samples was several million reads. The table came from immunoSEQ multiplex PCR; TCRdb's copy has only in-frame clones and leaves some out. The sample yields 150,000 or so clones, about 9% seen once. What was sequenced was central memory CD4+ T cells from blood. The chain has TRBV7-3 and TRBJ2-1; TRBD2 agrees at 7 bases. The TCR sequence derives from a woman in her late teens or twenties with type 1 diabetes. The CDR3: CASSPPGTTNNEQFF. In DNA, the CDR3 is TGTGCCAGCAGCCCACCCGGGACTACAAACAATGAGCAGTTCTTC.